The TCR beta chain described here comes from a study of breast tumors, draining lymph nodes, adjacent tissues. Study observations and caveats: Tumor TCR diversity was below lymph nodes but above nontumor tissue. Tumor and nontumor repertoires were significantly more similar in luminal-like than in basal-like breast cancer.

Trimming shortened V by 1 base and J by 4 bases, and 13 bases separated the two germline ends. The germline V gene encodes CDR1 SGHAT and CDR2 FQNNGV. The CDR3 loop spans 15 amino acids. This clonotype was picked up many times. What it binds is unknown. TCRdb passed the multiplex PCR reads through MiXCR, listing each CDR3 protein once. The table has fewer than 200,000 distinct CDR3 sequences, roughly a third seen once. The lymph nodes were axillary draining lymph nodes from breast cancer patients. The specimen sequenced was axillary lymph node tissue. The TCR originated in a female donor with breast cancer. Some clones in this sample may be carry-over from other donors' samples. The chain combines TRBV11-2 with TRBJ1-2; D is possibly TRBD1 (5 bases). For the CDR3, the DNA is TGTGCCAGCAGCTTAGGTCTGGGAGGGACCTATGGCTACACCTTC. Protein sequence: CASSLGLGGTYGYTF.